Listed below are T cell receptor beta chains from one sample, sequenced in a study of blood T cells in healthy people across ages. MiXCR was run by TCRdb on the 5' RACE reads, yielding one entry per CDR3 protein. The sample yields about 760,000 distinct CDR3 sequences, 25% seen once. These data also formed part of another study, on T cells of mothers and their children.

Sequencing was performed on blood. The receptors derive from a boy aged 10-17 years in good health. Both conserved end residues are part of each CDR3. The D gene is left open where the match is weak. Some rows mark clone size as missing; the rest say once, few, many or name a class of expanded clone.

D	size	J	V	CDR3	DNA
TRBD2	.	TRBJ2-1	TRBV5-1	CASSFRLAAYNEQFF	TGCGCCAGCAGCTTTAGACTAGCGGCCTACAATGAGCAGTTCTTC
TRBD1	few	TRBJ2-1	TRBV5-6	CASSLVQGVDEQFF	TGTGCCAGCAGCTTGGTCCAGGGGGTGGATGAGCAGTTCTTC
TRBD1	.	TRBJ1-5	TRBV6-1	CASRPWDRGSNQPQHF	TGTGCCAGCAGGCCCTGGGACAGGGGATCTAATCAGCCCCAGCATTTT
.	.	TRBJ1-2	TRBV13	CASLPGAGGYTF	TGTGCCAGCCTCCCGGGGGCAGGCGGCTACACCTTC
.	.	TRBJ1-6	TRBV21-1	CASSIGTGTNSPLHF	TGTGCCAGCAGCATCGGGACAGGGACTAATTCACCCCTCCACTTT
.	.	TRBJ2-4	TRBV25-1	CASSETDYPNIQYF	TGTGCCAGCAGTGAAACGGACTACCCAAACATTCAGTACTTC
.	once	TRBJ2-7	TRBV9	CASSVRAAYEQYF	TGTGCCAGCAGCGTCAGGGCGGCCTACGAGCAGTACTTC
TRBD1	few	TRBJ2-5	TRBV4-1	CASSQDRFSVETQYF	TGCGCCAGCAGCCAGGACAGGTTTTCGGTGGAGACCCAGTACTTC
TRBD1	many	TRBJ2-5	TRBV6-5	CASSIQGQETQYF	TGTGCCAGCAGTATACAGGGGCAAGAGACCCAGTACTTC
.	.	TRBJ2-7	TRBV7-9	CASSLRATYEQYF	TGTGCCAGCAGCTTACGCGCAACCTACGAGCAGTACTTC
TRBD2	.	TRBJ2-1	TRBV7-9	CASSLRSGGPYNEQFF	TGTGCCAGCAGCTTACGTAGCGGGGGGCCCTACAATGAGCAGTTCTTC
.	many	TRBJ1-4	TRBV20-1	CSASSQGYEKLFF	TGCAGTGCTAGTTCGCAGGGGTACGAAAAACTGTTTTTT
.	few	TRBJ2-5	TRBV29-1	CSVGDMAQYF	TGCAGCGTTGGGGACATGGCCCAGTACTTC
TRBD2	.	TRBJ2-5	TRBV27	CASSFRTSAGGETQYF	TGTGCCAGCAGTTTCCGGACTAGCGCTGGGGGGGAGACCCAGTACTTC
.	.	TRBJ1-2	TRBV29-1	CSVEGVGSTYGYTF	TGCAGCGTTGAAGGGGTGGGCAGCACCTATGGCTACACCTTC
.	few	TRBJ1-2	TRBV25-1	CASSERGAGNYGYTF	TGTGCCAGCAGTGAACGAGGAGCCGGGAACTATGGCTACACCTTC
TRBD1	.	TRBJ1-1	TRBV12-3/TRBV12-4	CASRLTGGVQGGTEAFF	TGTGCCAGCAGACTCACAGGGGGCGTACAAGGAGGCACTGAAGCTTTCTTT
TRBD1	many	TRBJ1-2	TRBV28	CASSGTGLGYTF	TGTGCCAGCTCGGGGACAGGGCTTGGCTACACCTTC
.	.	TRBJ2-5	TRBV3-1	CTSSQRGTEETQYF	TGTACCAGCAGCCAACGTGGAACAGAAGAGACCCAGTACTTC
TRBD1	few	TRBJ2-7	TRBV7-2	CASSLADRETVEQYF	TGTGCCAGCAGCTTAGCGGACAGGGAAACCGTCGAGCAGTACTTC
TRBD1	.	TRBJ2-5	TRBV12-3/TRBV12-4	CASRNPGTGGETQYF	TGTGCCAGCAGGAACCCTGGGACAGGGGGAGAGACTCAGTACTTC
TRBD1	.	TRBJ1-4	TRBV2	CAILTGSNEKLFF	TGTGCCATCCTGACAGGGTCTAATGAAAAACTGTTTTTT
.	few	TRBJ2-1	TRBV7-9	CASSSVTGGGEQFF	TGTGCCAGCAGCTCCGTAACAGGAGGGGGTGAGCAGTTCTTC
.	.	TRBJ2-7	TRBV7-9	CASSSREGEQYF	TGTGCCAGCAGCTCAAGGGAAGGAGAGCAGTACTTC
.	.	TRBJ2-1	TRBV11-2	CASSWAGGSYNEQFF	TGTGCCAGCAGCTGGGCGGGTGGCTCCTACAATGAGCAGTTCTTC
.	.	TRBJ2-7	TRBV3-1	CASSQRTVTYEQYF	TGTGCCAGCAGCCAACGGACAGTTACCTACGAGCAGTACTTC
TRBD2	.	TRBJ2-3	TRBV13	CASSLITSGRESDTQYF	TGTGCCAGCAGCTTGATAACTAGCGGGAGGGAGTCAGATACGCAGTATTTT
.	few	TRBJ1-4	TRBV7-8	CAGSLGPWDEKLFF	TGTGCCGGCAGCTTGGGACCGTGGGATGAAAAACTGTTTTTT
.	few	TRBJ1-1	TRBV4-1	CASSYTQLNTEAFF	TGCGCCAGCAGCTACACGCAGCTGAACACTGAAGCTTTCTTT
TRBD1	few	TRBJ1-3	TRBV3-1	CASSPRGLSSGNTIYF	TGTGCCAGCAGCCCTAGGGGGCTGAGCTCTGGAAACACCATATATTTT
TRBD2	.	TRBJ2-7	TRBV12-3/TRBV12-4	CASSFGTSGRPTREQYF	TGTGCCAGCAGTTTCGGGACTAGTGGGCGCCCAACACGCGAGCAGTACTTC
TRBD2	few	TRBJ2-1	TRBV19	CAGSIGLAGDNEQFF	TGTGCCGGTAGTATAGGACTAGCGGGGGACAATGAGCAGTTCTTC
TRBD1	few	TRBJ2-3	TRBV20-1	CSARDDTDRGYLTLGTDTQYF	TGCAGTGCTAGAGATGACACGGACAGGGGATACCTCACCCTCGGCACAGATACGCAGTATTTT
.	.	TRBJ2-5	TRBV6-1	CASSDSLQEAQYF	TGTGCCAGCTCCGACAGCCTCCAAGAGGCCCAGTACTTC
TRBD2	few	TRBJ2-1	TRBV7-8	CASIPFSGKYNEQFF	TGTGCCAGCATCCCTTTTAGCGGGAAGTACAATGAGCAGTTCTTC
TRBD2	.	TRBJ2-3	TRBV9	CASSVELAVDTQYF	TGTGCCAGCAGCGTAGAGCTAGCGGTTGATACGCAGTATTTT
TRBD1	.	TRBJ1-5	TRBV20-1	CSASPSQGAGQPQHF	TGCAGTGCTAGTCCTTCTCAGGGGGCGGGTCAGCCCCAGCATTTT
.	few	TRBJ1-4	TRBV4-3	CASSQDGAEEKLFF	TGCGCCAGCAGCCAAGACGGGGCCGAGGAAAAACTGTTTTTT
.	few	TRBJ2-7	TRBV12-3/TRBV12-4	CASSLGDATYEQYF	TGTGCCAGCAGTTTAGGGGACGCAACCTACGAGCAGTACTTC
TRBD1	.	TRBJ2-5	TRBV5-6	CASSLIGWQGELIQETQYF	TGTGCCAGCAGCTTGATAGGTTGGCAGGGGGAGTTAATCCAAGAGACCCAGTACTTC
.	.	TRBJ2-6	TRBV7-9	CASRSTSAGANVLTF	TGTGCCAGCAGGTCAACATCAGCAGGGGCCAACGTCCTGACTTTC
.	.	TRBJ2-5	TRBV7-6	CASSLVSLHQETQYF	TGTGCCAGCAGCTTAGTTTCTTTGCATCAAGAGACCCAGTACTTC
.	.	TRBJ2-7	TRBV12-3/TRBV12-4	CASSLVGPQTSYEQYF	TGTGCCAGCAGTTTAGTGGGTCCACAGACTTCCTACGAGCAGTACTTC
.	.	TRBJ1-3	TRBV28	CASSFGVRVTGNTIYF	TGTGCCAGCAGTTTCGGGGTCAGGGTGACTGGAAACACCATATATTTT
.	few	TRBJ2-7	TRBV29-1	CSVEVAESSYEQYF	TGCAGCGTTGAAGTGGCCGAGAGCTCCTACGAGCAGTACTTC
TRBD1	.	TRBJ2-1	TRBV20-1	CSANVPGQGVGEQFF	TGCAGTGCTAACGTCCCGGGACAGGGGGTCGGTGAGCAGTTCTTC
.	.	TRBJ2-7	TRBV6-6	CASSQRSYEQYF	TGTGCCAGCAGTCAGCGGTCCTACGAGCAGTACTTC
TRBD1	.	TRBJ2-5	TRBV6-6	CAIGSGGAFETQYF	TGTGCCATCGGCTCAGGGGGCGCGTTTGAGACCCAGTACTTC
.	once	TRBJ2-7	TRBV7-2	CASSRGARTYEQYF	TGTGCCAGCAGCCGGGGGGCGCGGACCTACGAGCAGTACTTC